Each of the 32 T cell receptor beta chains below was sequenced from the same sample in a study of blood T cells in healthy people across ages. Sample-barcoded 5' priming and a J-beta primer mix drove a second PCR of roughly 7 to 11 cycles. Using its own MiXCR run on the 5' RACE reads, TCRdb lists one record per CDR3 protein. The data show about 1 million distinct CDR3 sequences, almost 25% seen once. These same data were also listed under a study on T cells of mothers and their children.

Sequenced input: blood. Receptor source: a girl aged 2 to 10 in good health.

J is TRBJ2-5 and V is TRBV3-1; 13 bases are a match to TRBD2. TRBJ2-7 matches the DNA end more closely, so the J call is doubtful. The CDR3 is 15 amino acids. CDR1 and CDR2 from the germline V gene are LGHDT and YNNKEL (reference sequence). CDR3 nucleotide sequence: TGTGCCAGCAGCTCCGGGACTAGCGGGATCTACGAGCAGTACTTC. Residues: CASSSGTSGIYEQYF.

The gene calls are TRBV7-8 and TRBJ2-7; D possibly matches TRBD1 or TRBD2 (5 bases each). The CDR3 contains 15 residues. Germline V gene sequence: CDR1 SGHVS, CDR2 FQNEAQ. V dropped 1 base and J dropped 3 bases, with 13 bases sitting between them. Written as DNA, the CDR3 is TGTGCCAGCAGCTTAGGGCCGGGACCTTACTACGAGCAGTACTTC. Protein sequence: CASSLGPGPYYEQYF.

This clonotype was counted a few times. V usage is TRBV29-1 and J usage is TRBJ2-5; 11 bases match TRBD1. V gave up 7 bases and J gave up 11 bases; unmatched junction bases: 9. CDR1 and CDR2 from the germline V gene are SQVTM and ANQGSEA. This CDR3 contains 12 residues. The CDR3 spells CSAPGTGGEQYF. The CDR3 DNA reads as TGCAGCGCGCCCGGGACAGGGGGAGAGCAGTACTTC. Filled out from reference TRBV29-1 and TRBJ2-5, the complete variable domain reads SAVISQKPSRDICQRGTSLTIQCQVDSQVTMMFWYRQQPGQSLTLIATANQGSEATYESGFVIDKFPISRPNLTFSTLTVSNMSPEDSSIYLCSAPGTGGEQYFGPGTRLLVL.

V gene TRBV7-2 combines with J gene TRBJ2-5; tentatively, D is TRBD2 (5 bases). The CDR3 is made up of 14 amino acids. Trimming shortened V by 3 bases and J by 5 bases, and 13 bases separated the two germline ends. Per the germline V gene, CDR1 is SGHTA and CDR2 is FQGNSA. The CDR3 is CASSFYSREETQYF. The CDR3 DNA sequence: TGTGCCAGCAGCTTCTACTCGAGGGAGGAGACCCAGTACTTC.

This clonotype was seen a few times. The V gene is TRBV5-4, the J gene TRBJ1-1; 7 nucleotides line up with TRBD1. This CDR3 region has 13 residues. With 2 bases clipped from V and 3 bases from J, the junction kept 1 base outside the gene matches. Germline V lookup: CDR1 SGHNT, CDR2 YYREEE (reference sequence). The CDR3 here is CASSFGQDTEAFF. CDR3 DNA: TGTGCCAGCAGCTTTGGACAGGACACTGAAGCTTTCTTT.

This clonotype was seen a few times. The rearrangement links TRBV4-1 to TRBJ2-1, with a tentative D call TRBD2 (6 bases). Per germline, CDR1 MGHRA and CDR2 YSYEKL. The CDR3 covers 15 residues. V gave up 0 bases and J gave up 3 bases, with 9 bases separating them. Here the CDR3 DNA reads TGCGCCAGCAGCCAAGAAGGACTAAACTACAATGAGCAGTTCTTC. Its translation: CASSQEGLNYNEQFF.

This rearrangement joins TRBV20-1 to TRBJ2-3, with D hard to call. Trimming cost V 4 bases and J 2 bases, with 7 bases left between them. Germline lookup yields CDR1 DFQATT and CDR2 SNEGSKA (reference sequence). The CDR3 is 12 residues long. The CDR3 here is CSATYLTDTQYF. The DNA for the CDR3 is TGCAGTGCTACTTACCTCACAGATACGCAGTATTTT.

The chain links TRBV6-6 to TRBJ2-7, with a tentative D call TRBD2 (5 bases). The CDR3 length is 14 residues. The germline gives CDR1 MNHNY, CDR2 SVGAGI (reference sequence). V was clipped by 7 bases and J by 2 bases, with 15 bases between them. The DNA of the CDR3 is TGTGCCAGCAACCCTGGCGGGCTTACCTACGAGCAGTACTTC. Amino acid sequence: CASNPGGLTYEQYF.

Only a few counts were recorded for this clonotype. The CDR3 DNA sequence: TGTGCCAGCATGGGGGCGTCTAGCGGGAGTTATGAGCAGTTCTTC. This codes for CASMGASSGSYEQFF. The V and J genes are TRBV12-3 or TRBV12-4 and TRBJ2-5, with 10 bases fitting TRBD2. TRBJ2-1 explains the end of the DNA better; the J call may be wrong. The CDR3 runs 15 residues.

This clonotype turned up a few times. The gene calls are TRBV28 and TRBJ1-1, with D unclear. From germline, CDR1 is MDHEN and CDR2 SYDVKM. Trimming pared 5 bases from V and 7 bases from J, leaving 5 bases between. The CDR3 sequence is 10 residues long. For the CDR3, the DNA is TGTGCCAGCAGTGCCGTTGAAGCTTTCTTT. This gives the protein CASSAVEAFF.

This clonotype was found a few times. CDR3 protein: CATSTGTAKTQYF. The CDR3 bases are TGTGCCACCAGCACCGGGACAGCTAAAACCCAGTACTTC. This chain links TRBV15 with TRBJ2-5; TRBD1 matches 7 bases. V dropped 4 bases and J dropped 8; count of bases not matched to a gene: 7. Germline V gene lookup returns CDR1 LNHNV and CDR2 YYDKDF (reference sequence). This CDR3 has 13 amino acids. The full variable domain, in which reference TRBV15 and TRBJ2-5 provide the parts outside the CDR3, is DAMVIQNPRYQVTQFGKPVTLSCSQTLNHNVMYWYQQKSSQAPKLLFHYYDKDFNNEADTPDNFQSRRPNTSFCFLDIRSPGLGDTAMYLCATSTGTAKTQYFGPGTRLLVL.

This clonotype was seen only a few times. The chain joins TRBV5-5 to TRBJ1-6, with D possibly TRBD1 on 5 matching bases. Trimming removed 0 bases from V and 10 bases from J, with 14 bases in between. There are 15 residues in the CDR3. Germline V gives CDR1 SGHKS, CDR2 YYEKEE (reference sequence). CDR3 nucleotides: TGTGCCAGCAGCTTGGCAGGGACTGGAGGATCACCCCTCCACTTT. Protein product: CASSLAGTGGSPLHF. Full variable domain (rest looked up from reference TRBV5-5 and TRBJ1-6): DAGVTQSPTHLIKTRGQQVTLRCSPISGHKSVSWYQQVLGQGPQFIFQYYEKEERGRGNFPDRFSARQFPNYSSELNVNALLLGDSALYLCASSLAGTGGSPLHFGNGTRLTVT.

The V gene is TRBV4-1, the J gene TRBJ1-5; maybe TRBD1 (5 bases). The CDR3 has 14 amino acids. V lost 0 bases and J lost 5, with 8 bases in between. Germline lookup yields CDR1 MGHRA and CDR2 YSYEKL. CDR3 in amino acids: CASSQEGGDQPQHF. The CDR3 DNA reads as TGCGCCAGCAGCCAAGAAGGAGGGGATCAGCCCCAGCATTTT.

The chain has TRBV4-1 and TRBJ2-7, with D perhaps matching TRBD2 (6 bases). V was pared by 7 bases and J by 5 bases, with 27 bases between. Germline V lookup: CDR1 MGHRA, CDR2 YSYEKL. CDR3 length: 17 amino acids. Here the CDR3 reads CASTLEARRDSVDEQYF. The CDR3 nucleotides are TGCGCCAGCACCCTGGAGGCCCGGCGGGATTCGGTCGACGAGCAGTACTTC.

This clonotype has at least ten counts. The chain carries TRBV19 and TRBJ1-1; D is possibly TRBD1 (5 bases). CDR3 length: 16 amino acids. V gave up 6 bases and J gave up 0 bases, with 17 bases separating them. Per germline, CDR1 LNHDA and CDR2 SQIVND (reference sequence). The CDR3 coding sequence is TGTGCCAGTAGGCCGGGGCGACTCTTCTTGAACACTGAAGCTTTCTTT. Translated, it gives CASRPGRLFLNTEAFF.

V usage is TRBV7-9 and J usage is TRBJ1-1; no firm D call. The length of the CDR3 is 13 residues. Germline CDR1 reads SEHNR; CDR2 reads FQNEAQ (reference sequence). Trimming took 7 bases from V and 7 from J, leaving 16 bases between them. CDR3 in DNA: TGTGCCAGCATCCGAACAAGGGATAGTGAAGCTTTCTTT. Translated: CASIRTRDSEAFF.

This clonotype was seen more than once but under ten times. The chain carries TRBV12-3 or TRBV12-4 and TRBJ2-5; TRBD1 or TRBD2 may be the D gene (6 bases each). Trimming cost V 5 bases and J 5 bases, with 15 bases left between them. There are 14 residues in the CDR3. CDR3 sequence (DNA): TGTGCCAGCAGTCCGCGCACAGGGAGGGAGACCCAGTACTTC. Its protein is CASSPRTGRETQYF.

The chain is built from TRBV10-3 and TRBJ1-1; 9 positions match TRBD1. CDR3 length equals 15 residues. The J segment lost 6 bases and the V segment lost 3 bases, leaving 8 bases of the junction unmatched. CDR1 is ENHRY, CDR2 SYGVKD, per germline. Here the CDR3 reads CAISDELGQGPEAFF. The CDR3 DNA reads as TGTGCCATCAGTGATGAGTTGGGACAGGGACCTGAAGCTTTCTTT.

There are many counts of this clonotype. The rearrangement joins TRBV4-2 to TRBJ2-1, with D perhaps TRBD1 or TRBD2 (5 bases each). The germline V and J ends were trimmed by 0 bases and 2 bases, with 8 bases remaining between them. Germline CDR1 reads LGHNA; CDR2 reads YNFKEQ. CDR3 length: 15 amino acids. The CDR3 DNA follows: TGTGCCAGCAGCCAAGACAGGGAGCCCTACAATGAGCAGTTCTTC. This translates into CASSQDREPYNEQFF.

This clonotype showed up just a few times. A read error is likely, as this CDR3 ends without the conserved phenylalanine or tryptophan. The chain is built from TRBV28 and TRBJ2-1; possibly TRBD1 for D (6 bases). This CDR3 spans 12 amino acids. The V and J ends lost 5 bases and 8 bases respectively, with 10 bases between them. CDR1 MDHEN and CDR2 SYDVKM come from the germline V gene. For the CDR3, the DNA is TGTGCCAGCAGTCTGACAGGTGATGAGCAGTTCCTC. Translation gives CASSLTGDEQFL.

In this sample, this clonotype turned up a few times. The chain is built from TRBV5-5 and TRBJ1-1, with D uncertain. Trimming cost V 3 bases and J 0 bases, with 9 bases left between them. The germline CDR1 and CDR2 sequences are SGHKS and YYEKEE (reference sequence). The CDR3 covers 14 residues. CDR3 bases: TGTGCCAGCAGCTCCTCATTGCTGAACACTGAAGCTTTCTTT. The encoded protein is CASSSSLLNTEAFF.

This clonotype was recorded a few times. The V and J genes are TRBV29-1 and TRBJ1-4; D is ambiguous. The CDR3 loop spans 11 amino acids. V dropped 7 bases and J dropped 8 bases, with 11 bases sitting between them. Germline loops: CDR1 SQVTM, CDR2 ANQGSEA. The CDR3 sequence: CSARSEEKLFF. The CDR3 DNA is TGCAGCGCCCGGTCGGAGGAAAAACTGTTTTTT.

The rearrangement uses TRBV9 and TRBJ2-5; 9 nucleotides line up with TRBD1. CDR1 is SGDLS, CDR2 YYNGEE, per germline. This CDR3 region has 14 residues. V shed 0 bases, J shed 3 bases, and the junction held 0 bases outside the gene matches. Written as DNA, the CDR3 is TGTGCCAGCAGCGTAGGGGACAGGGAAGAGACCCAGTACTTC. As protein: CASSVGDREETQYF.

The V call is TRBV7-3, the J call TRBJ1-1, with 7 bases that match TRBD1. CDR1 is SGHTA, CDR2 FQGTGA, per germline. V lost 5 bases to trimming and J lost 9 bases; unmatched junction nucleotides: 12. This CDR3 region has 14 residues. In DNA, the CDR3 is TGTGCCAGCAGCCCAACAGGGGTAGTCGGAAAAGCTTTCTTT. As protein: CASSPTGVVGKAFF.

The chain has TRBV3-1 and TRBJ2-5; 9 positions match TRBD2. Trimming removed 0 bases from V and 0 bases from J; junction bases left unmatched: 2. This CDR3 has 16 amino acids. Looked up from germline, CDR1 is LGHDT and CDR2 is YNNKEL (reference sequence). Here the CDR3 DNA reads TGTGCCAGCAGCCAAGATATAGCGGGAGACCAAGAGACCCAGTACTTC. Amino acids: CASSQDIAGDQETQYF.

The V call is TRBV7-3, the J call TRBJ2-3; 7 nucleotides align to TRBD2. This CDR3 spans 15 amino acids. Trimming at V came to 4 bases and at J to 2 bases, leaving 6 bases not matched to a gene. Per the germline V gene, CDR1 is SGHTA and CDR2 is FQGTGA. CDR3 DNA: TGTGCCAGCAGCTATCAGGGACTAACCACAGATACGCAGTATTTT. As protein: CASSYQGLTTDTQYF.

V usage is TRBV7-9 and J usage is TRBJ1-1; TRBD1 is a possible D gene (5 bases). Germline CDR1 is SEHNR and CDR2 is FQNEAQ (reference sequence). The CDR3 is 15 residues long. The V end was cut by 5 bases, the J end by 0 bases, with 13 bases between. The CDR3 region has the DNA TGTGCCAGCAGCCAAGGCCAGGGAGTGAACACTGAAGCTTTCTTT. Amino acid sequence: CASSQGQGVNTEAFF.

The chain is built from TRBV11-2 and TRBJ2-7, with TRBD1 matching 7 bases. The CDR3 runs 15 residues. The V gene's germline CDR1 is SGHAT and CDR2 FQNNGV. The trim removed 1 base at V and 2 bases at J, leaving 5 bases unmatched. This chain's CDR3 is CASSLVPGQTYEQYF. For the CDR3, the DNA is TGTGCCAGCAGCTTAGTCCCGGGACAGACCTACGAGCAGTACTTC.

The chain links TRBV25-1 to TRBJ2-5; TRBD2 is a possible D gene (7 bases). CDR3 length: 14 amino acids. Trimming removed 1 base at V and 4 bases at J, with 10 bases between. Germline V CDR1 and CDR2: MGHDK, SYGVNS. This CDR3 reads CASSESGGLETQYF. The CDR3, as DNA: TGTGCCAGCAGTGAATCGGGGGGCTTAGAGACCCAGTACTTC.

The rearrangement joins TRBV5-1 to TRBJ1-6; D uncertain. V shed 2 bases and J shed 6 bases, with 12 bases lying between them. The CDR3 extends over 15 amino acids. Germline V lookup: CDR1 SGHRS, CDR2 YFSETQ. CDR3 amino acids: CASSFADTSNSPLHF. Written as DNA, the CDR3 is TGCGCCAGCAGCTTCGCCGACACCAGTAATTCACCCCTCCACTTT.

Details on this clonotype: Relative to the germline gene, one junction end is altered; a read error may explain this. The genes are TRBV5-1 and TRBJ1-1; D not certain. Looked up from germline, CDR1 is SGHRS and CDR2 is YFSETQ. The CDR3 extends over 14 amino acids. The CDR3: CASSNLGVHTGAFF. The CDR3 nucleotides read TGCGCCAGCAGTAATTTGGGTGTTCACACTGGAGCTTTCTTT.

J is TRBJ2-4 and V is TRBV7-2, with 11 bases lining up with TRBD2. Trimming cost V 1 base and J 6 bases; bases outside gene matches: 8. Germline V gene data show CDR1 as SGHTA and CDR2 as FQGNSA. The CDR3 is made up of 17 amino acids. The CDR3 bases are TGTGCCAGCAGCTTAGGCCCTAGCGGGGGGCCTGGAAACATTCAGTACTTC. It yields the protein CASSLGPSGGPGNIQYF.